This T cell receptor beta chain is drawn from a study of identical twins. From the 5' RACE reads, TCRdb called clonotypes with MiXCR, one entry per CDR3 protein. The repertoire consists of fewer than 800,000 distinct CDR3 sequences, with under 8.5% occurring once and the leading ten covering roughly 1.6%. For this clonotype: Its antigen is unidentified.

Findings and caveats of the study: Beta out-of-frame sequences showed weaker excess twin sharing. Conclusions were drawn cross-sectionally by statistical analysis, without following the same donors.

Germline-derived CDR1 and CDR2 are LNHNV and YYDKDF (reference sequence). CDR3 length: 19 amino acids. The V gene lost 0 bases and the J gene lost 0 bases, with 15 bases spanning the gap. This sample also appeared in a second study, on yellow fever vaccine responses in identical twins.

Sequenced input: PBMCs. The chain uses TRBV15 and TRBJ2-6; D gene uncertain. The source of this sequence is a woman aged 18-29 years in good health. In DNA form, the CDR3 reads TGTGCCACCAGCAGAGATATGCGAATCCTCCTCTCTGGGGCCAACGTCCTGACTTTC. This codes for CATSRDMRILLSGANVLTF.